This T cell receptor beta chain appears in the sequencing data of a study of CD8+CD57+ T cells in acquired aplastic anemia. Genomic DNA acted as the template from which TCR beta VDJ combination and CDR3 sequence profiling were carried out. TCRdb reprocessed the reads via MiXCR and lists one record per CDR3 protein. The table lists 200,000 to 250,000 distinct CDR3 sequences, around three fifths of them singletons. The CDR3 consists of 16 residues. V was clipped by 3 bases and J by 0 bases, with 12 bases between them. The germline V gene has CDR1 KGHSH and CDR2 LQKENI. It was patients with CD8+CD57+ cell expansion by flow cytometry who were chosen for sequencing.

The TCR was taken from a human donor with aplastic anemia. The chain has TRBV18 and TRBJ1-3; D is unclear. Sequencing was performed on sorted CD4+, CD8+, or CD8+CD57+ T cells (not recorded which) from PBMCs. DNA of the CDR3: TGTGCCAGCTCACCTCTCGCAGGTGCCTCTGGAAACACCATATATTTT. This sequence encodes CASSPLAGASGNTIYF.